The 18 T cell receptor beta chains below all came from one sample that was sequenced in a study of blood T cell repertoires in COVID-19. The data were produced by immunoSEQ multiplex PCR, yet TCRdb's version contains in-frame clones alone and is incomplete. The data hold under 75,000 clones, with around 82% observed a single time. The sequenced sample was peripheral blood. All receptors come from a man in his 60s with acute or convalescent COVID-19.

Written as DNA, the CDR3 is TGTGCCAGCAGCTCCACTCCCCCCGATACGCAGTATTTT. Amino acid sequence: CASSSTPPDTQYF. V and J are TRBV7-8 and TRBJ2-3; the D is unclear. The germline V and J ends were trimmed by 4 bases and 6 bases, with 11 bases remaining between them. Per germline, CDR1 SGHVS and CDR2 FQNEAQ. The CDR3 extends over 13 amino acids.

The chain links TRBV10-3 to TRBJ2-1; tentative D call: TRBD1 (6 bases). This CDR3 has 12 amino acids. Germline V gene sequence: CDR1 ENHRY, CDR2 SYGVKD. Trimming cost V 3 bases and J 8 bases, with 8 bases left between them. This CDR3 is CAISDRGDEQFF. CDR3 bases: TGTGCCATCAGTGACAGGGGCGATGAGCAGTTCTTC.

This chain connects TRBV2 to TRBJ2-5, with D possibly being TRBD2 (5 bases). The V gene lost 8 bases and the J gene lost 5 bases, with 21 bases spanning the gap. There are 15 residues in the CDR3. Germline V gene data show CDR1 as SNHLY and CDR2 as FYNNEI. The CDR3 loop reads CASVESGSRGETQYF. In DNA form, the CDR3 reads TGTGCCAGCGTGGAATCGGGGAGCCGAGGGGAGACCCAGTACTTC.

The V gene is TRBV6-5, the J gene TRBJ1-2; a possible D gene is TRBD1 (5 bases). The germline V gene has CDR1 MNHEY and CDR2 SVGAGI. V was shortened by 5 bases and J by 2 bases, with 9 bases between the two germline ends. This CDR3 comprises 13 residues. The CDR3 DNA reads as TGTGCCAGCAGTCCCCAGGGAAACTATGGCTACACCTTC. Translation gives CASSPQGNYGYTF.

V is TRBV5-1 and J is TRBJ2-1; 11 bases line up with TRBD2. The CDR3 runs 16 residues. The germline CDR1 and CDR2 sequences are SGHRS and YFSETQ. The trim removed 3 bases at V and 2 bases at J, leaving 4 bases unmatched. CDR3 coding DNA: TGCGCCAGCAGCTCTAGCGGGGGGAATCCCTACAATGAGCAGTTCTTC. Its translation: CASSSSGGNPYNEQFF.

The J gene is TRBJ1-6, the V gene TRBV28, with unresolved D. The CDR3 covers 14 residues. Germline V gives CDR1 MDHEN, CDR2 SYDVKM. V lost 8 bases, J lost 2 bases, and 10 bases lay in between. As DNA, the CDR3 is TGTGCCAGCTGGCCCGGGACCTATAATTCACCCCTCCACTTT. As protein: CASWPGTYNSPLHF.

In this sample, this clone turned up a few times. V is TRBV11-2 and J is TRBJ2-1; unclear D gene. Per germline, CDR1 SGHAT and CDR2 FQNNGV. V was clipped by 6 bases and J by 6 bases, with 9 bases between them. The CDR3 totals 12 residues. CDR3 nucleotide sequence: TGTGCCAGCAGTCCGGTGCCCAATGAGCAGTTCTTC. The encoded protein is CASSPVPNEQFF.

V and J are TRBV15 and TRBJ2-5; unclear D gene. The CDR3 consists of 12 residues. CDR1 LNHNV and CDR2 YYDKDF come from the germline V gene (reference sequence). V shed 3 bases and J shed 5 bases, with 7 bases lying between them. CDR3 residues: CATSSGRETQYF. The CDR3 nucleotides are TGTGCCACCAGCAGCGGCAGGGAGACCCAGTACTTC.

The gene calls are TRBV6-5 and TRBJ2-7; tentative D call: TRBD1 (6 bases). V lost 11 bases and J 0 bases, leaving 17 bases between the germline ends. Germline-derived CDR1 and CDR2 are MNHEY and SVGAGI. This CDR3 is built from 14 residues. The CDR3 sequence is CASTGHYHSYEQYF. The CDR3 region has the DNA TGTGCCTCCACGGGACACTACCACTCCTACGAGCAGTACTTC.

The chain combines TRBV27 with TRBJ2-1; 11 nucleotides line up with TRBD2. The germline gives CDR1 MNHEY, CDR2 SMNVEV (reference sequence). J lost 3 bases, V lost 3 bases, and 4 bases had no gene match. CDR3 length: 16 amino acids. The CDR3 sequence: CASSLGTSGVYNEQFF. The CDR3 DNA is TGTGCCAGCAGTTTGGGGACTAGCGGCGTCTACAATGAGCAGTTCTTC.

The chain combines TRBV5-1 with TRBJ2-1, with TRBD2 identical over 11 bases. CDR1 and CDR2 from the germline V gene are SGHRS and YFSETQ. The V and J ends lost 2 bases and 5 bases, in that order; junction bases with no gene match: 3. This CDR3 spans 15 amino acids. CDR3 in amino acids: CASSFTSGGNNEQFF. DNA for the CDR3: TGCGCCAGCAGCTTCACTAGCGGGGGTAACAATGAGCAGTTCTTC.

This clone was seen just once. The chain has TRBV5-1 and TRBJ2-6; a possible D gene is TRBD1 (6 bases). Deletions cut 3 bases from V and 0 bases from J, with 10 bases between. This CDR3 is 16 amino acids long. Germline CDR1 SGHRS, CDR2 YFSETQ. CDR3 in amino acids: CASSSGQTSGANVLTF. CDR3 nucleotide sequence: TGCGCCAGCAGCTCCGGACAGACCTCTGGGGCCAACGTCCTGACTTTC.

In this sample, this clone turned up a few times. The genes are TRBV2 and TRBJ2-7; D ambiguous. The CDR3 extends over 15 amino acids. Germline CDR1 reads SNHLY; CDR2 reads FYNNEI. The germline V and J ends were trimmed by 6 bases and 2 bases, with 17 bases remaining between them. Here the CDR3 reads CASRDLVIGPYEQYF. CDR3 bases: TGTGCCAGCAGAGACCTAGTGATCGGTCCCTACGAGCAGTACTTC.

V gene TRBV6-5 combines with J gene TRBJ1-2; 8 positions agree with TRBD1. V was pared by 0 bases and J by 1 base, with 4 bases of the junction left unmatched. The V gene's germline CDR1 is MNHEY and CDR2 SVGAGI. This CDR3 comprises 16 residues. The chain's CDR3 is CASSYSRQGLNYGYTF. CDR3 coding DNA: TGTGCCAGCAGTTACTCGCGACAGGGGCTTAACTATGGCTACACCTTC.

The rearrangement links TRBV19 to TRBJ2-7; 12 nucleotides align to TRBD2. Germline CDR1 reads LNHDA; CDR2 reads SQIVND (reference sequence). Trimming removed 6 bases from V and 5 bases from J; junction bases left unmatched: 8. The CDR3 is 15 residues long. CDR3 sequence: CASSLTSGGVNEQYF. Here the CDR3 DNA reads TGTGCCAGTAGCTTGACTAGCGGGGGAGTGAACGAGCAGTACTTC.

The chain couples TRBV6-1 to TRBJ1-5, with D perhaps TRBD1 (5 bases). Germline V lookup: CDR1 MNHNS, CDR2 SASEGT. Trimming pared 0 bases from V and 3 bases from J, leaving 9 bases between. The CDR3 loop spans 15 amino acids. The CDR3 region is CASSEAGGANQPQHF. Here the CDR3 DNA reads TGTGCCAGCAGTGAAGCCGGAGGGGCCAATCAGCCCCAGCATTTT.

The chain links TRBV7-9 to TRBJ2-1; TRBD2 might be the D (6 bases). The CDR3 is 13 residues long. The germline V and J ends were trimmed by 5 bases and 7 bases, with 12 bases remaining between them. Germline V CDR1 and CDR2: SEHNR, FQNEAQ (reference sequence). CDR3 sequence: CASSRRGGNEQFF. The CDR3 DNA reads TGTGCCAGCAGCCGGAGGGGAGGAAATGAGCAGTTCTTC.

The CDR3 reads CASSRDGQGARGTDTQYF. CDR3 nucleotides: TGTGCCAGCAGTCGAGACGGACAGGGGGCGAGGGGCACAGATACGCAGTATTTT. The gene calls are TRBV6-6 and TRBJ2-3; 11 bases line up with TRBD1. This CDR3 comprises 18 residues. Losses at the gene ends were 5 bases for V and 1 base for J; bases not matched to a gene: 11. Looked up from germline, CDR1 is MNHNY and CDR2 is SVGAGI (reference sequence).